This T cell receptor beta chain was obtained from a study of tumor and adjacent non-tumor tissue in lung cancer. As for the study in general: Patients were aged about 30 to 80, approximately 11 men and 4 to 6 women, stage I to III. General study results and limits: Significantly higher TCR diversity was found in tumor than normal lung.

The CDR3 loop spans 16 amino acids. Per germline, CDR1 SEHNR and CDR2 FQNEAQ (reference sequence). This sample's RNA came from whole unsorted tissue. On this clonotype: No antigen is known for it. At one boundary the junction diverges from the germline segment, which might be a read error.

The library came from three nested PCR rounds adapted from ARM-PCR protocols. TCRdb itself ran the multiplex PCR reads through MiXCR, one entry per CDR3 protein. The data contain around 79,000 distinct CDR3 sequences, just under 75% of them singletons. The chain uses TRBV7-9 and TRBJ2-5; D not certain. The material sequenced was lung tumor tissue. This sequence was found in a middle-aged woman with non-small cell lung cancer. The CDR3 reads CGSSWASESDQETQYF. The CDR3 DNA follows: TGTGGCAGCAGCTGGGCCTCGGAATCAGACCAAGAGACCCAGTACTTC.